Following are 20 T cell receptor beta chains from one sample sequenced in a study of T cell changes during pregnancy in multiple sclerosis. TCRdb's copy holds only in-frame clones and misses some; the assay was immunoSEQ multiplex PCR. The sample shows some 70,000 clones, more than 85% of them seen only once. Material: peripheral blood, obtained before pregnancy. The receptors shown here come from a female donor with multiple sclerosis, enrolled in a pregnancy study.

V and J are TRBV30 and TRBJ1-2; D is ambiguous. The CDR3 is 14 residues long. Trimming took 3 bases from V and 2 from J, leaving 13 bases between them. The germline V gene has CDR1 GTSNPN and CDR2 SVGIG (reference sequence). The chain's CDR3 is CAWSPGVRNYGYTF. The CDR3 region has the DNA TGTGCCTGGAGCCCCGGGGTCAGGAACTATGGCTACACCTTC.

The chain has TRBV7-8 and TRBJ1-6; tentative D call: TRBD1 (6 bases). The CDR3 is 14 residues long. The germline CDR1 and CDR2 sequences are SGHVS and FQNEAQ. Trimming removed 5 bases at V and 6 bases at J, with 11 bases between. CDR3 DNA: TGTGCCAGCAGCCAAGGACAGACTAATTCACCCCTCCACTTT. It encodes CASSQGQTNSPLHF.

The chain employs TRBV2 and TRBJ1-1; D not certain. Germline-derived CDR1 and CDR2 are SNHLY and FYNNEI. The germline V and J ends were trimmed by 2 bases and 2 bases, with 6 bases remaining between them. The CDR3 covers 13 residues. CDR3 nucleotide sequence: TGTGCCAGCAGTGAAACAGAAAACACTGAAGCTTTCTTT. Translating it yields CASSETENTEAFF.

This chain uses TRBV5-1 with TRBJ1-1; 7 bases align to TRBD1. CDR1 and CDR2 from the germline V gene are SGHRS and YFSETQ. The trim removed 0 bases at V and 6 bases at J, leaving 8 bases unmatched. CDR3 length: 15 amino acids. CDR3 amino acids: CASSLVPGGKSEAFF. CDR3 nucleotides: TGCGCCAGCAGCTTGGTCCCAGGGGGAAAATCTGAAGCTTTCTTT.

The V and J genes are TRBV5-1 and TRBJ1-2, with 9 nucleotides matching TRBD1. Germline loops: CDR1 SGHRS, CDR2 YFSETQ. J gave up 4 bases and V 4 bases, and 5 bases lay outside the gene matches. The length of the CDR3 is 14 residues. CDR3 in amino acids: CASSLSGQGYGYTF. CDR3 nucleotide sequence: TGCGCCAGCAGCCTCTCGGGACAGGGCTATGGCTACACCTTC.

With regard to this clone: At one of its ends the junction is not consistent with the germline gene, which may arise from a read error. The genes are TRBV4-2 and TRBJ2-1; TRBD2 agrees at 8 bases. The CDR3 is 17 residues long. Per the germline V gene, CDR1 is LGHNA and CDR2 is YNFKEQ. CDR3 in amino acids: CVSSQEDQGGRTYEQFF. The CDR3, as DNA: TGTGTCAGCAGCCAAGAGGATCAGGGCGGGAGGACTTATGAGCAGTTCTTC.

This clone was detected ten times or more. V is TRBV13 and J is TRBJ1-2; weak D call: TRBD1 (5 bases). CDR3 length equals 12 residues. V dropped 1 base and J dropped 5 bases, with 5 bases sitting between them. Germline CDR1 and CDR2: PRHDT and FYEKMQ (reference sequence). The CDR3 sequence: CASSLEGYGYTF. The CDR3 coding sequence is TGTGCCAGCAGCTTAGAGGGGTATGGCTACACCTTC.

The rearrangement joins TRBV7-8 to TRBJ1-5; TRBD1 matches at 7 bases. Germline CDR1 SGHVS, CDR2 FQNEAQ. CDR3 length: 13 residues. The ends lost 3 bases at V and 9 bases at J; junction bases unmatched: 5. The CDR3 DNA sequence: TGTGCCAGCAGCTTGAGGGGGCGACGGCCCCAGCATTTT. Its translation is CASSLRGRRPQHF.

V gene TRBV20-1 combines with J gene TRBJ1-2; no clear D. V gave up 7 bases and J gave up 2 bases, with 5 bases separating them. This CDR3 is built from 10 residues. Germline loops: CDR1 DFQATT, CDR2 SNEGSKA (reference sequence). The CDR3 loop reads CSGENYGYTF. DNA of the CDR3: TGCAGTGGTGAGAACTATGGCTACACCTTC.

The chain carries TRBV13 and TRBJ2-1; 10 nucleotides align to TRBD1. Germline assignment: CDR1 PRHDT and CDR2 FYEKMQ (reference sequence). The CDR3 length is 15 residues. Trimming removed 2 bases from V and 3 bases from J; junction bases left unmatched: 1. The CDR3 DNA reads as TGTGCCAGCAGCTTACGGACAGGGGGCTACAATGAGCAGTTCTTC. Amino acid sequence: CASSLRTGGYNEQFF.

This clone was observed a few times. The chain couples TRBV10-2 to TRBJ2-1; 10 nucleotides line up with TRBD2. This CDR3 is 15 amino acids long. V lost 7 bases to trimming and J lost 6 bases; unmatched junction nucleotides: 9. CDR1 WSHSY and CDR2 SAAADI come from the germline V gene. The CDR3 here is CASNPGTSATNEQFF. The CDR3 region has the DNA TGCGCCAGCAACCCCGGGACTAGCGCCACCAATGAGCAGTTCTTC.

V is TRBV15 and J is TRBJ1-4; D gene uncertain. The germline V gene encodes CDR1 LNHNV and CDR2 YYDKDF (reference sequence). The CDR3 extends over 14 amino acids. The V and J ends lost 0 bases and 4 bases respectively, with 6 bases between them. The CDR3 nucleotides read TGTGCCACCAGCAGAGACAGGCGTAATGAAAAACTGTTTTTT. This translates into CATSRDRRNEKLFF.

CDR3 coding DNA: TGTGCCAGCAGTACAACGACTAGCCTAGATACGCAGTATTTT. Translating it yields CASSTTTSLDTQYF. The chain carries TRBV6-5 and TRBJ2-3, with 7 bases fitting TRBD2. The CDR3 runs 14 residues. Trimming at V came to 5 bases and at J to 5 bases, leaving 7 bases not matched to a gene. Germline assignment: CDR1 MNHEY and CDR2 SVGAGI.

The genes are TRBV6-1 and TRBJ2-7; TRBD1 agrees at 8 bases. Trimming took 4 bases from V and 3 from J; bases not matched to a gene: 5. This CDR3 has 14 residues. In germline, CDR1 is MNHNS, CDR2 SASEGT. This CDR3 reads CASSAGQGHYEQYF. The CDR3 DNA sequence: TGTGCCAGCAGTGCTGGACAGGGTCACTACGAGCAGTACTTC.

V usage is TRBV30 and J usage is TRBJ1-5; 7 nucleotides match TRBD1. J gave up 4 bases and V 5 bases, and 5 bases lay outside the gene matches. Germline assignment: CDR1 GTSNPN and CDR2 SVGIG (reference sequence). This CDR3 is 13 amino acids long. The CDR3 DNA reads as TGTGCCTGGGGGGGACAGCCAAATCAGCCCCAGCATTTT. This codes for CAWGGQPNQPQHF.

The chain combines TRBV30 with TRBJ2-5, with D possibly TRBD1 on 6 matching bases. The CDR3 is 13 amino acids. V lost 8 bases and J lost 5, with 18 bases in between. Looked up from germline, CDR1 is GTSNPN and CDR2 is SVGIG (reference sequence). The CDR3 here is CAAQGTAGETQYF. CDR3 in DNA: TGTGCCGCCCAGGGGACCGCCGGGGAGACCCAGTACTTC.

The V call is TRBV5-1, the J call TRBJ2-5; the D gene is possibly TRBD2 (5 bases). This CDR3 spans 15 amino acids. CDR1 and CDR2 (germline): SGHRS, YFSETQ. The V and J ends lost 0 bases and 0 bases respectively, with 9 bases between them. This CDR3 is CASSLVPGNQETQYF. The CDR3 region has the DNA TGCGCCAGCAGCTTGGTACCGGGAAACCAAGAGACCCAGTACTTC.

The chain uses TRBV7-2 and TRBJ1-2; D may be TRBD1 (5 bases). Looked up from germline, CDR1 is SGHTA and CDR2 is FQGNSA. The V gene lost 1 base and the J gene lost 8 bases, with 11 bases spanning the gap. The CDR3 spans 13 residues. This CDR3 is CASSLEEGFGYTF. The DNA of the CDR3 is TGTGCCAGCAGCTTAGAGGAGGGGTTCGGCTACACCTTC.

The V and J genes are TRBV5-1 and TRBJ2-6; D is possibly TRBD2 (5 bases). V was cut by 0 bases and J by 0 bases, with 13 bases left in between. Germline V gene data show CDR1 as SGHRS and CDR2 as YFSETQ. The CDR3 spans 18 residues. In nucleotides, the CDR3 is TGCGCCAGCAGCTTGGAAGGCGGGCTCCGCTCTGGGGCCAACGTCCTGACTTTC. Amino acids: CASSLEGGLRSGANVLTF.

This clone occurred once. In DNA form, the CDR3 reads TGTGCCTGGAGTGTATTTAAGTCCGGGACAGGGGTCGTCACTGAAGCTTTCTTT. Translation: CAWSVFKSGTGVVTEAFF. J is TRBJ1-1 and V is TRBV30, with 10 bases matching TRBD1. This CDR3 comprises 18 residues. The germline CDR1 and CDR2 sequences are GTSNPN and SVGIG (reference sequence). The V and J ends lost 0 bases and 4 bases, in that order; junction bases with no gene match: 14.